This is a list of T cell receptor beta chains from one sample in a study of blood T cell repertoires in COVID-19. TCRdb's table, derived via immunoSEQ multiplex PCR, lists solely in-frame clones and lacks some. The sample has approximately 40,000 clones, 90% seen once. Sample: peripheral blood. These receptors were obtained from a human donor in a cohort sampled during active COVID-19. Both conserved end residues are part of each CDR3. A D gene is named only where the DNA matches it firmly. Size tells how often a clone was seen (once, few, many) or the class of an expanded clone, and some rows leave it out.

. TRBJ1-2 TRBV12-5 . CASGLEQGGYTF TGTGCTAGTGGTTTGGAACAGGGAGGCTACACCTTC
TRBD1 TRBJ1-4 TRBV7-2 . CASSLGGHRGANEKLFF TGTGCCAGCAGCTTAGGGGGCCACAGGGGAGCTAATGAAAAACTGTTTTTT
. TRBJ1-1 TRBV7-9 . CASSLGQTRGTEAFF TGTGCCAGCAGCTTAGGGCAGACCAGGGGCACTGAAGCTTTCTTT
. TRBJ2-7 TRBV11-3 . CASSLDSGYEQYF TGTGCCAGCAGCTTAGATTCGGGGTACGAGCAGTACTTC
TRBD2 TRBJ2-1 TRBV28 . CASRPGLAGVNEQFF TGTGCCAGCAGGCCAGGGCTAGCGGGAGTGAATGAGCAGTTCTTC
. TRBJ1-2 TRBV19 . CASSIGPSGVRGYTF TGTGCCAGTAGTATAGGCCCCTCGGGGGTTCGAGGCTACACCTTC
TRBD2 TRBJ2-7 TRBV27 . CASSPWTSRAYEQYF TGTGCCAGCAGTCCATGGACTAGTCGGGCCTACGAGCAGTACTTC
. TRBJ2-3 TRBV18 . CASSQWPADTQYF TGTGCCAGCTCACAGTGGCCAGCAGATACGCAGTATTTT
TRBD1 TRBJ2-6 TRBV29-1 . CSVGGRTGWLWGANVLTF TGCAGCGTTGGGGGTCGGACAGGCTGGCTTTGGGGGGCCAACGTCCTGACTTTC
. TRBJ2-5 TRBV4-3 once CASSQVYQETQYF TGCGCCAGCAGCCAAGTATACCAAGAGACCCAGTACTTC
. TRBJ1-2 TRBV6-5 medium-sized CASSYDRKNYGYTF TGTGCCAGCAGTTACGACAGGAAAAACTATGGCTACACCTTC
. TRBJ2-7 TRBV5-8 . CASSLTGSYEQYF TGTGCCAGCAGCTTGACAGGGAGCTACGAGCAGTACTTC
TRBD2 TRBJ2-7 TRBV7-2 . CASSLGGGLLYEQYF TGTGCCAGCAGCTTAGGGGGAGGGCTCCTCTACGAGCAGTACTTC
TRBD1 TRBJ1-3 TRBV3-1/TRBV3-2 once CASSPLSGGTGNTIYF TGTGCCAGCAGCCCTTTGTCAGGGGGGACTGGAAACACCATATATTTT
. TRBJ1-4 TRBV18 . CASSPRAPTTNEKLFF TGTGCCAGCTCACCACGGGCTCCAACAACTAATGAAAAACTGTTTTTT
. TRBJ1-2 TRBV7-8 . CASSLNNYGYTF TGTGCCAGCAGCCTCAATAACTATGGCTACACCTTC
TRBD1 TRBJ2-7 TRBV19 . CASSGQGESREQYF TGTGCCAGTAGTGGGCAGGGGGAGTCTCGCGAGCAGTACTTC
TRBD1 TRBJ1-3 TRBV4-3 . CASSQDGQATTGNTIYF TGCGCCAGCAGCCAAGACGGACAGGCAACAACTGGAAACACCATATATTTT
TRBD1 TRBJ1-2 TRBV9 . CASSPRGQGHGYTF TGTGCCAGCAGCCCGCGGGGACAGGGGCATGGCTACACCTTC
. TRBJ1-3 TRBV29-1 . CSVDIGTSLGNTIYF TGCAGCGTTGACATCGGGACTTCTCTTGGAAACACCATATATTTT